These 4 T cell receptor beta chains originate from one sample sequenced in a study of blood T cell repertoires in COVID-19. Some clones are missing from TCRdb's copy, which holds only in-frame ones; the method was immunoSEQ multiplex PCR. The sample has over 130,000 clones; over 70% are singletons. The sample consisted of PBMCs or T cells enriched from blood (not recorded which). The receptor set was obtained from a man between 45 and 60 years old in a cohort exposed to, infected with or recovered from COVID-19 (not recorded which).

The rearrangement joins TRBV7-9 to TRBJ1-5, with D possibly TRBD1 on 5 matching bases. The ends were cut back, 3 bases at V and 2 bases at J, with 11 bases in the middle. The CDR3 has 15 residues. Germline V gene lookup returns CDR1 SEHNR and CDR2 FQNEAQ (reference sequence). The CDR3 sequence: CASSFGGGGNQPQHF. The CDR3 nucleotides read TGTGCCAGCAGCTTCGGCGGGGGGGGCAATCAGCCCCAGCATTTT.

The chain couples TRBV5-4 to TRBJ1-1; no definite D call. Looked up from germline, CDR1 is SGHNT and CDR2 is YYREEE (reference sequence). V lost 0 bases and J 5 bases, leaving 8 bases between the germline ends. This CDR3 region has 13 residues. The CDR3 nucleotides are TGTGCCAGCAGCTTGGCCGTGGCAACTGAAGCTTTCTTT. It codes for CASSLAVATEAFF.

This clone has only a few counts. The chain joins TRBV28 to TRBJ2-7; 7 nucleotides align to TRBD2. Germline V gene lookup returns CDR1 MDHEN and CDR2 SYDVKM. Unmatched junction bases numbered 10, after V lost 6 bases and J lost 2 bases. The CDR3 extends over 15 amino acids. In DNA, the CDR3 is TGTGCCAGCAGCCGCGAGGCTAGCGGCACCTACGAGCAGTACTTC. It yields the protein CASSREASGTYEQYF.

The chain is built from TRBV10-3 and TRBJ2-7; 10 bases agree with TRBD1. CDR3 length: 14 amino acids. The germline V gene encodes CDR1 ENHRY and CDR2 SYGVKD. Germline trimming cut 6 bases from V and 6 bases from J; bases unmatched to any gene: 8. CDR3 region: CAISEQTGGREQYF. In DNA form, the CDR3 reads TGTGCCATCAGCGAACAGACAGGGGGCCGCGAGCAGTACTTC.